The 29 T cell receptor beta chains listed next were all sequenced from one sample in a study of blood T cell repertoires in COVID-19. Method: immunoSEQ multiplex PCR; TCRdb's copy keeps in-frame clones and lacks some. The table includes 340,000 or so clones, 80% to 90% detected once. Sequenced: PBMCs or T cells enriched from blood (not recorded which). The origin of the receptors is a woman in her 40s with acute COVID-19.

The CDR3 loop is CASSFKAGGPQVYEQYF. CDR3 DNA sequence: TGTGCCAGCAGCTTCAAAGCGGGGGGGCCGCAAGTCTACGAGCAGTACTTC. The V gene is TRBV7-9, the J gene TRBJ2-7, with 10 bases matching TRBD2. This CDR3 has 17 residues. V shed 3 bases and J 3 bases; nucleotides not matched to a gene: 11. CDR1 SEHNR and CDR2 FQNEAQ come from the germline V gene (reference sequence).

The chain carries TRBV18 and TRBJ2-7, with TRBD1 as a possible D gene (6 bases). The CDR3 sequence is 18 residues long. The V gene's germline CDR1 is KGHSH and CDR2 LQKENI. The V end lost 5 bases, the J end lost 1 base, and 24 bases lay between the germline ends. The CDR3 here is CASSINKNREIFSYEQYF. The CDR3 DNA reads TGTGCCAGCTCAATAAACAAAAACAGGGAAATCTTTTCCTACGAGCAGTACTTC.

The rearrangement links TRBV5-1 to TRBJ2-7, with a possible D match to TRBD2 (5 bases). Germline CDR1 reads SGHRS; CDR2 reads YFSETQ. V lost 4 bases and J 6 bases, leaving 11 bases between the germline ends. The CDR3 is made up of 12 amino acids. The CDR3 protein is CASSDTRGEQYF. Written as DNA, the CDR3 is TGCGCCAGCAGCGATACTAGAGGCGAGCAGTACTTC.

The chain is built from TRBV9 and TRBJ2-5; 9 bases match TRBD1. The germline gives CDR1 SGDLS, CDR2 YYNGEE. Germline trimming cut 4 bases from V and 4 bases from J; bases unmatched to any gene: 8. This CDR3 has 15 residues. The CDR3 here is CASSLGQGMLETQYF. The DNA of the CDR3 is TGTGCCAGCAGCCTCGGACAGGGGATGCTAGAGACCCAGTACTTC.

CDR3 nucleotide sequence: TGTGCCAGCAGCCAAGATCCCCCGGACAGGGGGCTTCGGAATGAGCAGTTCTTC. Translation: CASSQDPPDRGLRNEQFF. The chain carries TRBV4-2 and TRBJ2-1; 11 bases are a match to TRBD1. This CDR3 contains 18 residues. The germline V gene encodes CDR1 LGHNA and CDR2 YNFKEQ. With 0 bases clipped from V and 7 bases from J, the junction kept 11 bases outside the gene matches.

This clone was detected once. CDR3 sequence reads: CASSKEGYGYTF. DNA of the CDR3: TGTGCCAGCAGCAAAGAGGGGTATGGCTACACCTTC. This rearrangement joins TRBV21-1 to TRBJ1-2; TRBD1 is the table's D call and was not checked against the DNA. TRBV21-1 is recorded as a pseudogene. The CDR3 consists of 12 residues.

The count of this clone is one. This sequence joins TRBV6-5 and TRBJ2-3, with 11 positions matching TRBD2. The V segment lost 5 bases and the J segment 5 bases; nucleotides outside the gene matches: 3. The CDR3 runs to 14 residues. Germline values: CDR1 MNHEY, CDR2 SVGAGI. The CDR3 loop reads CASSLAGGRDTQYF. CDR3 bases: TGTGCCAGCAGTCTAGCGGGGGGCAGAGATACGCAGTATTTT.

The rearrangement uses TRBV7-8 and TRBJ2-7; D is possibly TRBD1 (5 bases). The V gene's germline CDR1 is SGHVS and CDR2 FQNEAQ. The CDR3 runs 13 residues. V shed 6 bases and J shed 3 bases, with 12 bases lying between them. The CDR3 reads CASSLGADYEQYF. CDR3 nucleotide sequence: TGTGCCAGCAGTCTAGGGGCAGACTACGAGCAGTACTTC.

The rearrangement links TRBV19 to TRBJ2-2; D may be TRBD2 (5 bases). The CDR3 covers 15 residues. CDR1 and CDR2 from the germline V gene are LNHDA and SQIVND (reference sequence). V was trimmed by 7 bases and J by 5 bases, leaving 17 bases between them. The CDR3, as DNA: TGTGCCAGTACCCGTCGTCGGGGTAATACCGGGGAGCTGTTTTTT. Its translation: CASTRRRGNTGELFF.

The chain couples TRBV2 to TRBJ1-1; TRBD1 agrees at 9 bases. Germline V lookup: CDR1 SNHLY, CDR2 FYNNEI. Trimming at V came to 7 bases and at J to 0 bases, leaving 6 bases not matched to a gene. This CDR3 region has 15 residues. CDR3 loop: CASTRDRALNTEAFF. The CDR3, as DNA: TGTGCCAGCACGAGGGACAGGGCTCTGAACACTGAAGCTTTCTTT.

Only a few counts were recorded for this clone. In the same sample, other DNA sequences code for this CDR3. The genes are TRBV18 and TRBJ1-2; 7 bases match TRBD1. CDR1 KGHSH and CDR2 LQKENI come from the germline V gene. This CDR3 has 13 residues. V trimming: 3 bases; J trimming: 2 bases; junction bases outside the gene matches: 0. The CDR3 DNA is TGTGCCAGCTCACCGGGACAGAACTATGGCTACACCTTC. It yields the protein CASSPGQNYGYTF.

The chain combines TRBV6-4 with TRBJ2-1; 10 bases map to TRBD2. The CDR3 consists of 15 residues. Germline trimming cut 2 bases from V and 7 bases from J; bases unmatched to any gene: 5. Germline-derived CDR1 and CDR2 are MRHNA and SNTAGT. The CDR3 is CASSDGTSEGNEQFF. The CDR3 DNA sequence: TGTGCCAGCAGTGACGGGACTAGCGAGGGGAATGAGCAGTTCTTC.

The chain carries TRBV5-5 and TRBJ1-4; TRBD1 agrees at 10 bases. From germline, CDR1 is SGHKS and CDR2 YYEKEE (reference sequence). The CDR3 totals 16 residues. The V segment lost 0 bases and the J segment 4 bases; nucleotides outside the gene matches: 3. CDR3 residues: CASSLVRDRGNEKLFF. DNA of the CDR3: TGTGCCAGCAGCTTGGTCCGGGACAGGGGTAATGAAAAACTGTTTTTT. Supplemented by reference TRBV5-5 and TRBJ1-4, the full variable domain reads DAGVTQSPTHLIKTRGQQVTLRCSPISGHKSVSWYQQVLGQGPQFIFQYYEKEERGRGNFPDRFSARQFPNYSSELNVNALLLGDSALYLCASSLVRDRGNEKLFFGSGTQLSVL.

The J gene is TRBJ2-2, the V gene TRBV19; TRBD1 matches 8 bases. Germline CDR1 and CDR2: LNHDA and SQIVND (reference sequence). Unmatched junction bases numbered 4, after V lost 1 base and J lost 3 bases. The CDR3 is made up of 16 amino acids. The CDR3: CASSIVQGAYTGELFF. The DNA of the CDR3 is TGTGCCAGTAGTATAGTTCAGGGGGCTTACACCGGGGAGCTGTTTTTT.

As DNA, the CDR3 is TGTGCCAGCAGCTTAGAATGGCAGGGGACAGATACGCAGTATTTT. Its translation: CASSLEWQGTDTQYF. This rearrangement joins TRBV7-2 to TRBJ2-3; D may be TRBD1 (6 bases). V lost 1 base to trimming and J lost 3 bases, with 11 bases between them. CDR3 size: 15 residues. Per the germline V gene, CDR1 is SGHTA and CDR2 is FQGNSA.

The chain couples TRBV19 to TRBJ1-5, with TRBD1 as a possible D gene (6 bases). V shed 6 bases and J shed 1 base, with 19 bases lying between them. CDR1 is LNHDA, CDR2 SQIVND, per germline (reference sequence). There are 17 residues in the CDR3. The CDR3 nucleotides are TGTGCCAGTAGAACGAACGGAATGAGGGGGAGCAATCAGCCCCAGCATTTT. It is translated as CASRTNGMRGSNQPQHF.

The chain links TRBV9 to TRBJ2-7, with a tentative D call TRBD1 (5 bases). Germline lookup yields CDR1 SGDLS and CDR2 YYNGEE. The CDR3 covers 15 residues. V lost 4 bases and J lost 0, with 14 bases in between. In DNA, the CDR3 is TGTGCCAGCAGCCCCGGGCAGGGCAGCTCCTACGAGCAGTACTTC. Its translation: CASSPGQGSSYEQYF.

The rearrangement links TRBV18 to TRBJ1-5, with D uncertain. The CDR3 runs to 15 residues. Trimming left V 5 bases short and J 5 bases short, with 16 bases between. From germline, CDR1 is KGHSH and CDR2 LQKENI. CDR3 sequence: CASSLTAGIDQPQHF. The CDR3, as DNA: TGTGCCAGCTCATTAACGGCGGGGATCGATCAGCCCCAGCATTTT.

This chain connects TRBV24-1 to TRBJ1-2, with TRBD1 identical over 11 bases. The V gene's germline CDR1 is KGHDR and CDR2 SFDVKD. V trimming: 3 bases; J trimming: 1 base; junction bases outside the gene matches: 9. The CDR3 length is 18 residues. The CDR3 region has the DNA TGTGCCACCAGTGATCCTTTAGGGACAGGGGGAGTTAACTATGGCTACACCTTC. Its translation: CATSDPLGTGGVNYGYTF.

The V call is TRBV4-2, the J call TRBJ2-2; 8 nucleotides line up with TRBD1. This CDR3 has 18 amino acids. The V gene end was trimmed by 0 bases and the J gene end by 3 bases; junction bases not matched to a gene: 9. CDR1 and CDR2 (germline): LGHNA, YNFKEQ. The CDR3 reads CASSQDSHRRGHTGELFF. In nucleotides, the CDR3 is TGTGCCAGCAGCCAAGATAGCCATCGCAGGGGGCACACCGGGGAGCTGTTTTTT.

The genes are TRBV5-1 and TRBJ2-7, with D hard to call. The CDR3 spans 12 residues. Between the trimmed V and J ends, which lost 2 bases and 6 bases, there was a span of 9 bases. Germline V lookup: CDR1 SGHRS, CDR2 YFSETQ. The CDR3 DNA reads as TGCGCCAGCAGCTTTGGGCAGGCCGAGCAGTACTTC. Residues: CASSFGQAEQYF.

The chain joins TRBV19 to TRBJ2-1; D is perhaps TRBD2 (5 bases). The CDR3 spans 16 residues. Per germline, CDR1 LNHDA and CDR2 SQIVND (reference sequence). The germline V and J ends were trimmed by 1 base and 2 bases, with 12 bases remaining between them. CDR3 coding DNA: TGTGCCAGTAGTATAGTTCCTAGCAGGACCTACAATGAGCAGTTCTTC. It codes for CASSIVPSRTYNEQFF.

CDR3 DNA sequence: TGTGCCAGCAGCGCCCCTGGCGGTCCGAACACCGGGGAGCTGTTTTTT. It translates to CASSAPGGPNTGELFF. The chain recombines TRBV5-6 with TRBJ2-2; no reliable D call. CDR1 and CDR2 (germline): SGHDT, YYEEEE. V gave up 4 bases and J gave up 0 bases, with 13 bases separating them. The CDR3 covers 16 residues.

The V call is TRBV9, the J call TRBJ2-2; 7 bases line up with TRBD1. In germline, CDR1 is SGDLS, CDR2 YYNGEE. With V trimmed by 4 bases and J by 5 bases, 5 bases remained unmatched. This CDR3 comprises 14 residues. The CDR3 here is CASSSTGQTGELFF. Written as DNA, the CDR3 is TGTGCCAGCAGCTCCACGGGACAGACCGGGGAGCTGTTTTTT. Full variable domain (rest looked up from reference TRBV9 and TRBJ2-2): DSGVTQTPKHLITATGQRVTLRCSPRSGDLSVYWYQQSLDQGLQFLIQYYNGEERAKGNILERFSAQQFPDLHSELNLSSLELGDSALYFCASSSTGQTGELFFGEGSRLTVL.

The chain is built from TRBV4-1 and TRBJ1-1, with D tentatively TRBD1 (6 bases). Germline CDR1 reads MGHRA; CDR2 reads YSYEKL. V shed 4 bases and J shed 0 bases, with 30 bases lying between them. The CDR3 runs to 21 residues. The CDR3 DNA reads TGCGCCAGCAGCCCCCAAGGCATGGTAGGTGAGGTGACAGGTATGAACACTGAAGCTTTCTTT. Its translation: CASSPQGMVGEVTGMNTEAFF.

This chain links TRBV9 with TRBJ1-2; TRBD1 matches at 8 bases. The CDR3 runs 19 residues. The germline gives CDR1 SGDLS, CDR2 YYNGEE. V was clipped by 4 bases and J by 1 base; unmatched bases: 18. The CDR3 DNA sequence: TGTGCCAGCAGCCCCCGAGCCCCCGGGACAGGCCCCTTTAACTATGGCTACACCTTC. Its translation is CASSPRAPGTGPFNYGYTF.

The J gene is TRBJ2-7, the V gene TRBV15, with D unclear. The germline V gene encodes CDR1 LNHNV and CDR2 YYDKDF (reference sequence). The CDR3 covers 13 residues. V lost 1 base, J lost 1 base, and 5 bases lay in between. CDR3 in DNA: TGTGCCACCAGCAGAGTATCGTCCTACGAGCAGTACTTC. Its translation: CATSRVSSYEQYF. Using reference TRBV15 and TRBJ2-7 for the parts outside the CDR3, the full variable domain is DAMVIQNPRYQVTQFGKPVTLSCSQTLNHNVMYWYQQKSSQAPKLLFHYYDKDFNNEADTPDNFQSRRPNTSFCFLDIRSPGLGDTAMYLCATSRVSSYEQYFGPGTRLTVT.

The rearrangement uses TRBV2 and TRBJ1-1; 11 positions agree with TRBD1. Germline CDR1 and CDR2: SNHLY and FYNNEI. The J segment lost 4 bases and the V segment lost 8 bases, leaving 6 bases of the junction unmatched. The CDR3 is 14 amino acids. CDR3 amino acids: CASADRGRGTEAFF. The CDR3 DNA follows: TGTGCCAGCGCGGACAGGGGGCGAGGCACTGAAGCTTTCTTT.

A single count supports this clone. The chain couples TRBV18 to TRBJ1-5, with D unresolved. Germline V CDR1 and CDR2: KGHSH, LQKENI. The CDR3 length is 17 residues. Trimming shortened V by 3 bases and J by 0 bases, and 15 bases separated the two germline ends. CDR3 loop: CASSPTGNGYSNQPQHF. The CDR3 nucleotides read TGTGCCAGCTCACCGACCGGGAACGGATATAGCAATCAGCCCCAGCATTTT. The full variable domain, with the rest looked up from reference TRBV18 and TRBJ1-5, is NAGVMQNPRHLVRRRGQEARLRCSPMKGHSHVYWYRQLPEEGLKFMVYLQKENIIDESGMPKERFSAEFPKEGPSILRIQQVVRGDSAAYFCASSPTGNGYSNQPQHFGDGTRLSIL.